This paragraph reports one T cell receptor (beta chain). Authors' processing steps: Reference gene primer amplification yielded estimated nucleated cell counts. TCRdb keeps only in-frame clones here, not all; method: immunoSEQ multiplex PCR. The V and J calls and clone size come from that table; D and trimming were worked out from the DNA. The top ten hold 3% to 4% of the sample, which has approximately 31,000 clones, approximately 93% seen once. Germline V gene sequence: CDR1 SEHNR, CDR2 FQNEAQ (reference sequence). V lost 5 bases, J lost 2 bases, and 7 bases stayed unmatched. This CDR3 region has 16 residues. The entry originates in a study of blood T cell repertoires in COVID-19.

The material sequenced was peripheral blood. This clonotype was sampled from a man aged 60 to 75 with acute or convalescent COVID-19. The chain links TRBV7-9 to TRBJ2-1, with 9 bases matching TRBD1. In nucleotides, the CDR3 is TGTGCCAGCAGCACGTTACAGGGGGCGGCCTACAATGAGCAGTTCTTC. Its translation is CASSTLQGAAYNEQFF.